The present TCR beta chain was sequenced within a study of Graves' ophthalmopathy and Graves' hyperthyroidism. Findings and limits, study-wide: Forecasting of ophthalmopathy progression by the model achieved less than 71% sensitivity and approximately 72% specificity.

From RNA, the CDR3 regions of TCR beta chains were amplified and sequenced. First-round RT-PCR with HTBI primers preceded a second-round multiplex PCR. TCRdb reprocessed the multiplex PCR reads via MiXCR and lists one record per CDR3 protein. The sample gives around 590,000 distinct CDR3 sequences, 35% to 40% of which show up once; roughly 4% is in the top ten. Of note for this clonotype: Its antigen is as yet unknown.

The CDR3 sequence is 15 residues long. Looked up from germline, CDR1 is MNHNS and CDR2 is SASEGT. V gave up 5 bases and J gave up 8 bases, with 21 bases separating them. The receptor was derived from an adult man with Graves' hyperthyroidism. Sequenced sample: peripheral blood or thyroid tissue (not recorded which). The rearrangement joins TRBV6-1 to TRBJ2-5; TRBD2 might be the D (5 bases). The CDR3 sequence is CASSYSEVVEQTQYF. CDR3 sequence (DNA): TGTGCCAGCAGTTACTCGGAGGTTGTGGAGCAAACCCAGTACTTC.